The source of this T cell receptor beta chain is a study of naive and memory T cell subsets. Study-level findings and limits: From naive to CM, EM and EMRA, diversity decreased and Gini increased. A few larger clonotypes appeared in naive repertoires, especially CD8, possibly memory cells re-expressing CD45RA. Naive and memory subsets had different power law exponents for TCR abundance.

This CDR3 is built from 14 residues. Germline V gene data show CDR1 as SGHRS and CDR2 as YFSETQ. V trimming: 0 bases; J trimming: 5 bases; junction bases outside the gene matches: 4. Four subsets defined by CD45RA and CD27 were sorted after CD3, CD4, CD8 and live/dead staining. This clonotype was counted a single time. Its target is not known. Both TRBC1 and TRBC2 were covered by a beta constant-region primer of two equimolar oligonucleotides. The ligated cDNA underwent four PCR rounds using SP2 and nested alpha and beta constant-region primers. TCRdb independently ran MiXCR on the UMI-ligation and nested PCR reads; one entry per CDR3 protein. The table includes about 160,000 distinct CDR3 sequences, approximately 22% detected once.

The V gene is TRBV5-1, the J gene TRBJ1-2; 7 bases align to TRBD1. The sample comprised naive CD4+ T cells from blood. The TCR was taken from a human donor in good health. CDR3 loop: CASSLDRGPYGYTF. The DNA of the CDR3 is TGCGCCAGCAGCTTGGATAGGGGGCCATATGGCTACACCTTC.